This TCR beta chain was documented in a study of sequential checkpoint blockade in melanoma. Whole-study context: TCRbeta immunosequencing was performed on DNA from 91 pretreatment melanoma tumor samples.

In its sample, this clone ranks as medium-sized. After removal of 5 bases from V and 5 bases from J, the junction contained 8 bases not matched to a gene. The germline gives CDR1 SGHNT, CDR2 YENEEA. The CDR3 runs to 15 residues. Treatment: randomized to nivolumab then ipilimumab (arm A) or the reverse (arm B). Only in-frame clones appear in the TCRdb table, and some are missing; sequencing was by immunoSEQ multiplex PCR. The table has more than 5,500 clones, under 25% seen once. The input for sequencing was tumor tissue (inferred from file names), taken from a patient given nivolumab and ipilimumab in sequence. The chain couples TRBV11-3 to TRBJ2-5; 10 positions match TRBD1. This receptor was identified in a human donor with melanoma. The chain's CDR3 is CASSPPGQGTETQYF. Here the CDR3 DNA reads TGTGCCAGCAGCCCCCCGGGACAGGGGACGGAGACCCAGTACTTC.